The 29 T cell receptor beta chains presented below share a single source sample, sequenced in a study of T cells in Graves' hyperthyroidism and ophthalmopathy (dated by TCRdb to the late 2010s). Library method: multiplex PCR. The data were produced on an Illumina HiSeq 2000. Amplification of TCR beta CDR3 regions was carried out from RNA transcripts. For the first round of RT-PCR on the TCR CDR3, the HTBI primer set was used together with the Qiagen OneStep RT-PCR kit. TCRdb reworked the public reads: Q25 trimming with fastp, MiXCR clone assembly, productive beta chains retained. Here each entry gathers all rows of one CDR3 protein and keeps the most common genes and DNA. The sample profile shows 300,000 to 350,000 distinct CDR3 sequences; 15% to 20% of them were found once. 15% of the sample is held by the ten biggest clonotypes. Material: blood. These receptors were taken from a woman in her thirties or forties with Graves' ophthalmopathy.

This clonotype appeared many times. Since a much larger clone is just one base distant, this may be a read error. This sequence joins TRBV12-3 or TRBV12-4 and TRBJ1-2; 7 bases line up with TRBD1. Trimming took 5 bases from V and 1 from J; bases not matched to a gene: 7. The length of the CDR3 is 15 residues. The CDR3 coding sequence is TGTGCCAGCAGTCAGGGGACAGCGATTAACTATGGCTACACCTTC. Translating it yields CASSQGTAINYGYTF.

This clonotype has a count of ten or more. The chain joins TRBV6-1 to TRBJ2-2, with D perhaps TRBD2 (6 bases). CDR3 length equals 16 residues. CDR1 and CDR2 (germline): MNHNS, SASEGT. V lost 3 bases and J lost 7, with 18 bases in between. CDR3 protein: CASSEAGDLTGGELFF. CDR3 nucleotide sequence: TGTGCCAGCAGTGAGGCCGGGGACTTAACGGGCGGGGAGCTGTTTTTT.

This clonotype showed up many times. One end of the junction fails to match germline, which may point to a read error. The chain links TRBV19 to TRBJ2-2, with 11 positions matching TRBD2. CDR3 length: 16 residues. Germline V gene sequence: CDR1 LNHDA, CDR2 SQIVND (reference sequence). In DNA form, the CDR3 reads TGTGCCAGTACTATAGGACTAGCGGGCAGCACCGGGGAGCTGTTTTTT. Translation gives CASTIGLAGSTGELFF.

This clonotype was found many times. This chain uses TRBV5-5 with TRBJ2-7; TRBD1 or TRBD2 may be the D gene (6 bases each). The CDR3 has 15 amino acids. The ends were cut back, 4 bases at V and 0 bases at J, with 14 bases in the middle. Germline-derived CDR1 and CDR2 are SGHKS and YYEKEE (reference sequence). CDR3 DNA: TGTGCCAGCAGCCGGGGGCTGGGAAGCTCCTACGAGCAGTACTTC. It specifies CASSRGLGSSYEQYF.

This clonotype occurred many times. This chain connects TRBV20-1 to TRBJ1-1; TRBD1 is a possible D gene (6 bases). Germline CDR1 is DFQATT and CDR2 is SNEGSKA (reference sequence). This CDR3 contains 17 residues. Trimming removed 3 bases at V and 0 bases at J, with 20 bases between. The DNA for the CDR3 is TGCAGTGCTAGGCGCATTCTAGGGGGGGCCCTGAACACTGAAGCTTTCTTT. Protein: CSARRILGGALNTEAFF.

This sequence joins TRBV5-1 and TRBJ2-7; 9 bases agree with TRBD1. The trim removed 0 bases at V and 2 bases at J, leaving 9 bases unmatched. Germline V gene data show CDR1 as SGHRS and CDR2 as YFSETQ. The CDR3 is 17 amino acids. CDR3 sequence (DNA): TGCGCCAGCAGCTTGGGTGGAACCGGGACAGGGACCTACGAGCAGTACTTC. As protein: CASSLGGTGTGTYEQYF.

This clonotype was recorded many times. V and J are TRBV5-1 and TRBJ2-3, with TRBD2 matching over 11 bases. Germline CDR1 and CDR2: SGHRS and YFSETQ. The junction had 5 bases not matched to a gene; V was cut back by 10 bases and J by 4 bases. The CDR3 length is 13 residues. The CDR3 bases are TGCGCCTCTAGCGGGAGGCGTGCAGATACGCAGTATTTT. It yields the protein CASSGRRADTQYF.

This clonotype came up many times. The V and J genes are TRBV20-1 and TRBJ1-5; possible D gene TRBD1, 6 bases. The length of the CDR3 is 14 residues. From germline, CDR1 is DFQATT and CDR2 SNEGSKA (reference sequence). Deletions cut 1 base from V and 7 bases from J, with 14 bases between. Here the CDR3 DNA reads TGCAGTGCTAGAGTGCCGGGGGCAAGCCAGCCCCAGCATTTT. Translated: CSARVPGASQPQHF.

At least ten counts were recorded for this clonotype. The chain carries TRBV27 and TRBJ1-2; a weak D match, TRBD1 (5 bases). V dropped 4 bases and J dropped 7 bases, with 19 bases sitting between them. Germline assignment: CDR1 MNHEY and CDR2 SMNVEV (reference sequence). CDR3 length: 15 amino acids. CDR3 amino acids: CASSSDARGFRGYTF. Written as DNA, the CDR3 is TGTGCCAGCAGTTCCGATGCGAGGGGCTTTCGTGGCTACACCTTC.

In this sample, this clonotype turned up many times. The V and J genes are TRBV20-1 and TRBJ1-5; D is uncertain. In germline, CDR1 is DFQATT, CDR2 SNEGSKA (reference sequence). Trimming stripped 3 bases from V and 0 bases from J, with 6 bases between. The length of the CDR3 is 13 residues. This chain's CDR3 is CSASFPSNQPQHF. The CDR3 DNA reads as TGCAGTGCTAGTTTTCCTAGCAATCAGCCCCAGCATTTT.

The sample holds many counts of this clonotype. The rearrangement uses TRBV6-2 or TRBV6-3 and TRBJ2-7; D gene unclear. The ends were cut back, 2 bases at V and 2 bases at J, with 4 bases in the middle. The CDR3 is made up of 12 amino acids. Germline CDR1 and CDR2: MNHEY and SVGEGT. The CDR3 nucleotides read TGTGCCAGCAGTTACGTTCCCTACGAGCAGTACTTC. This codes for CASSYVPYEQYF.

There are many counts of this clonotype. J is TRBJ1-1 and V is TRBV14, with 8 bases fitting TRBD1. CDR3 length equals 15 residues. The V gene's germline CDR1 is SGHDN and CDR2 FVKESK. The V gene end was trimmed by 2 bases and the J gene end by 4 bases; junction bases not matched to a gene: 6. The CDR3: CASSQLTGVITEAFF. DNA of the CDR3: TGTGCCAGCAGCCAACTGACAGGGGTGATCACTGAAGCTTTCTTT. Full variable domain (outside the CDR3, taken from reference TRBV14 and TRBJ1-1): EAGVTQFPSHSVIEKGQTVTLRCDPISGHDNLYWYRRVMGKEIKFLLHFVKESKQDESGMPNNRFLAERTGGTYSTLKVQPAELEDSGVYFCASSQLTGVITEAFFGQGTRLTVV.

The rearrangement joins TRBV24-1 to TRBJ2-5; a weak D match, TRBD1 (5 bases). The CDR3 contains 12 residues. The germline V gene encodes CDR1 KGHDR and CDR2 SFDVKD. V lost 7 bases and J 4 bases, leaving 9 bases between the germline ends. The CDR3 region has the DNA TGTGCCACCAGCGACAGTTTAGAGACCCAGTACTTC. This translates into CATSDSLETQYF.

This clonotype was recorded many times. CDR3 protein: CASSLGMANYGYTF. CDR3 in DNA: TGTGCCAGCAGTTTAGGAATGGCGAACTATGGCTACACCTTC. The V call is TRBV28, the J call TRBJ1-2; D is undetermined. This CDR3 has 14 amino acids. Germline-derived CDR1 and CDR2 are MDHEN and SYDVKM. Trimming pared 2 bases from V and 2 bases from J, leaving 9 bases between.

This clonotype was counted many times. This rearrangement joins TRBV29-1 to TRBJ1-5; D unresolved. CDR1 is SQVTM, CDR2 ANQGSEA, per germline. The length of the CDR3 is 13 residues. V was pared by 2 bases and J by 3 bases, with 8 bases between. The CDR3 DNA follows: TGCAGCGTTGAACAAGGTCCCAATCAGCCCCAGCATTTT. This codes for CSVEQGPNQPQHF.

This clonotype came up many times. The chain employs TRBV28 and TRBJ1-1; TRBD1 might be the D (5 bases). Germline values: CDR1 MDHEN, CDR2 SYDVKM. The CDR3 loop spans 17 amino acids. V lost 3 bases, J lost 11 bases, and 28 bases lay in between. The CDR3 loop reads CASSFYYSGTVTIGAFF. Here the CDR3 DNA reads TGTGCCAGCAGTTTCTACTACAGCGGGACCGTTACGATCGGGGCTTTCTTT.

This clonotype has at least ten counts. The V and J genes are TRBV28 and TRBJ1-1; D ambiguous. Germline V gives CDR1 MDHEN, CDR2 SYDVKM. Deletions cut 6 bases from V and 4 bases from J, with 9 bases between. The CDR3 consists of 12 residues. The chain's CDR3 is CASRGLVTEAFF. CDR3 sequence (DNA): TGTGCCAGCAGGGGTCTGGTCACTGAAGCTTTCTTT.

The chain is built from TRBV30 and TRBJ2-6; D gene uncertain. Trimming cost V 7 bases and J 4 bases, with 5 bases left between them. This CDR3 contains 11 residues. The germline CDR1 and CDR2 sequences are GTSNPN and SVGIG (reference sequence). The CDR3: CASWGANVLTF. Written as DNA, the CDR3 is TGTGCCTCTTGGGGGGCCAACGTCCTGACTTTC. Variable domain in full (rest from reference TRBV30 and TRBJ2-6): SQTIHQWPATLVQPVGSPLSLECTVEGTSNPNLYWYRQAAGRGLQLLFYSVGIGQISSEVPQNLSASRPQDRQFILSSKKLLLSDSGFYLCASWGANVLTFGAGSRLTVL.

This clonotype showed up many times. The rearrangement links TRBV3-1 to TRBJ2-5; D is ambiguous. V lost 0 bases to trimming and J lost 1 base, with 12 bases between them. Germline CDR1 LGHDT, CDR2 YNNKEL (reference sequence). The CDR3 extends over 16 amino acids. CDR3 DNA: TGTGCCAGCAGCCAAGACGGGTCGGCTAGCCAAGAGACCCAGTACTTC. Amino acids: CASSQDGSASQETQYF.

This clonotype was counted ten times or more. This rearrangement joins TRBV12-5 to TRBJ2-7, with D perhaps matching TRBD1 (6 bases). Germline V gene sequence: CDR1 LGHNT, CDR2 FRNRAP. Trimming left V 6 bases short and J 1 base short, with 13 bases between. The CDR3 is 14 amino acids. Written as DNA, the CDR3 is TGTGCTAGTGGAGTGACTACAGGGTCCTACGAGCAGTACTTC. It yields the protein CASGVTTGSYEQYF.

Ten or more counts support this clonotype. This rearrangement joins TRBV28 to TRBJ1-2; D remains unclear. Trimming cost V 3 bases and J 8 bases, with 10 bases left between them. The germline CDR1 and CDR2 sequences are MDHEN and SYDVKM. The CDR3 runs 12 residues. The CDR3 DNA is TGTGCCAGCAGTTTTTTGGTGGGGGGCTACACCTTC. Encoded protein: CASSFLVGGYTF.

The rearrangement joins TRBV28 to TRBJ2-7, with D possibly called TRBD1 or TRBD2 (5 bases each). Trimming cost V 4 bases and J 9 bases, with 25 bases left between them. CDR3 size: 16 residues. CDR1 and CDR2 (germline): MDHEN, SYDVKM. This chain's CDR3 is CASSYSVADQAGGQYF. As DNA, the CDR3 is TGTGCCAGCAGTTATTCTGTTGCTGATCAAGCTGGGGGGCAGTACTTC.

The V gene is TRBV4-1, the J gene TRBJ2-7; TRBD2 matches at 11 bases. The CDR3 is 18 residues long. Per germline, CDR1 MGHRA and CDR2 YSYEKL. The trim removed 1 base at V and 2 bases at J, leaving 10 bases unmatched. The CDR3 DNA reads as TGCGCCAGCAGCCAAGCCCCCGCCGGGACTAGCGGAACCTACGAGCAGTACTTC. This gives the protein CASSQAPAGTSGTYEQYF.

This rearrangement joins TRBV28 to TRBJ1-1; TRBD1 might be the D (6 bases). This CDR3 is 15 amino acids long. V was trimmed by 4 bases and J by 4 bases, leaving 16 bases between them. Germline-derived CDR1 and CDR2 are MDHEN and SYDVKM. CDR3 region: CASSSLNRAGTEAFF. The CDR3 DNA sequence: TGTGCCAGCAGTTCTCTGAACAGGGCGGGCACTGAAGCTTTCTTT.

The table lists this clonotype with many counts. V and J are TRBV28 and TRBJ1-5, with 8 bases that match TRBD1. J gave up 12 bases and V 5 bases, and 15 bases lay outside the gene matches. CDR1 and CDR2 (germline): MDHEN, SYDVKM. The CDR3 extends over 15 amino acids. The CDR3: CASSAGTGLFAGQHF. The CDR3 DNA reads TGTGCCAGCAGTGCCGGGACAGGCCTTTTTGCAGGCCAGCATTTT. The variable domain in full, completed from reference TRBV28 and TRBJ1-5, reads DVKVTQSSRYLVKRTGEKVFLECVQDMDHENMFWYRQDPGLGLRLIYFSYDVKMKEKGDIPEGYSVSREKKERFSLILESASTNQTSMYLCASSAGTGLFAGQHFGDGTRLSIL.

This clonotype was observed many times. V is TRBV6-5 and J is TRBJ2-7, with 8 bases aligning to TRBD1. This CDR3 region has 16 residues. With V trimmed by 2 bases and J by 0 bases, 6 bases remained unmatched. CDR1 and CDR2 from the germline V gene are MNHEY and SVGAGI. The CDR3 here is CASSYPLGQDSYEQYF. Here the CDR3 DNA reads TGTGCCAGCAGTTACCCTCTGGGACAGGACTCCTACGAGCAGTACTTC.

This clonotype was observed many times. The chain has TRBV11-1 and TRBJ1-5; D not certain. Deletions cut 5 bases from V and 2 bases from J, with 13 bases between. Germline-derived CDR1 and CDR2 are SGHAT and FQDESV (reference sequence). The CDR3 is 15 amino acids. The CDR3 DNA follows: TGTGCCAGCAGCAAAGGCAATGGGGGCAATCAGCCCCAGCATTTT. This translates into CASSKGNGGNQPQHF.

This clonotype appeared many times. The chain links TRBV20-1 to TRBJ1-2; TRBD1 agrees at 7 bases. CDR3 length: 12 amino acids. J was trimmed by 5 bases and V by 6 bases; bases with no gene match: 6. CDR1 DFQATT and CDR2 SNEGSKA come from the germline V gene (reference sequence). In DNA form, the CDR3 reads TGCAGTGCAATGGACAGGCTTTATGGCTACACCTTC. It specifies CSAMDRLYGYTF.

At least ten counts were recorded for this clonotype. The V and J genes are TRBV7-2 and TRBJ1-1; TRBD1 is a possible D gene (6 bases). The CDR3 covers 14 residues. V was trimmed by 4 bases and J by 0 bases, leaving 9 bases between them. CDR1 and CDR2 from the germline V gene are SGHTA and FQGNSA. CDR3 sequence reads: CASSYRTVNTEAFF. CDR3 nucleotides: TGTGCCAGCAGCTACCGGACAGTGAACACTGAAGCTTTCTTT.